These 7 T cell receptor beta chains originate from one sample sequenced in a study of beta chain features in type 1 diabetes. Expressed TCRB transcripts got sequenced, as all isolated RNA was reverse transcribed. Clones were read by immunoSEQ multiplex PCR, and TCRdb kept only the in-frame ones, dropping some. The table lists 400,000 to 500,000 clones, around 13% of them singletons. The sample comprised naive CD4+ T cells from blood. These receptors were obtained from a man aged 25 to 40 in good health.

This clone was counted a few times. This rearrangement joins TRBV18 to TRBJ2-7, with TRBD1 matching 8 bases. The CDR3 runs to 14 residues. Germline V lookup: CDR1 KGHSH, CDR2 LQKENI. V gave up 3 bases and J gave up 6 bases; unmatched junction bases: 7. CDR3 DNA: TGTGCCAGCTCACCCAACCCGACAGGGGTCGAGCAGTACTTC. Its translation is CASSPNPTGVEQYF.

The rearrangement links TRBV9 to TRBJ2-5, with TRBD1 identical over 9 bases. The CDR3 sequence is 14 residues long. Germline V gene lookup returns CDR1 SGDLS and CDR2 YYNGEE. V trimming: 3 bases; J trimming: 4 bases; junction bases outside the gene matches: 4. CDR3 sequence: CASSAGQGRETQYF. For the CDR3, the DNA is TGTGCCAGCAGCGCCGGACAGGGGAGAGAGACCCAGTACTTC.

The table lists this clone with a few counts. The chain is built from TRBV29-1 and TRBJ1-1; no reliable D call. The germline CDR1 and CDR2 sequences are SQVTM and ANQGSEA. CDR3 size: 15 residues. V was clipped by 4 bases and J by 0 bases, with 15 bases between them. The CDR3, as DNA: TGCAGCGTTGTCACCCTGGCGGCCTTGAACACTGAAGCTTTCTTT. Translation: CSVVTLAALNTEAFF.

The chain uses TRBV4-1 and TRBJ2-5; 9 bases match TRBD1. V lost 3 bases to trimming and J lost 2 bases; unmatched junction nucleotides: 4. CDR3 length: 15 residues. CDR1 is MGHRA, CDR2 YSYEKL, per germline. In DNA, the CDR3 is TGCGCCAGCAGCCAGCCGGGACAGGGACAAGAGACCCAGTACTTC. It is translated as CASSQPGQGQETQYF.

The V and J genes are TRBV27 and TRBJ2-5; 8 nucleotides align to TRBD1. The CDR3 is 13 residues long. CDR1 and CDR2 from the germline V gene are MNHEY and SMNVEV (reference sequence). The V and J ends lost 8 bases and 6 bases, in that order; junction bases with no gene match: 8. The DNA of the CDR3 is TGTGCCAGCGGACCGGACAGGGTACAGACCCAGTACTTC. Amino acids: CASGPDRVQTQYF.

The gene calls are TRBV6-6 and TRBJ2-7; possibly TRBD1 for D (7 bases). Germline V gene data show CDR1 as MNHNY and CDR2 as SVGAGI (reference sequence). Trimming took off 0 bases at V and 5 bases at J, with 11 bases between the two ends. There are 14 residues in the CDR3. CDR3 region: CASSYSRGADEQYF. The CDR3 DNA is TGTGCCAGCAGTTACTCCAGGGGGGCTGACGAGCAGTACTTC.

V gene TRBV11-2 combines with J gene TRBJ2-5; 7 bases map to TRBD1. Germline-derived CDR1 and CDR2 are SGHAT and FQNNGV. This CDR3 has 14 residues. The junction had 5 bases not matched to a gene; V was cut back by 3 bases and J by 4 bases. CDR3: CASSFTGVGETQYF. As DNA, the CDR3 is TGTGCCAGCAGCTTCACAGGGGTGGGAGAGACCCAGTACTTC.